This T cell receptor beta chain was obtained from a study of tumor-infiltrating lymphocytes in primary liver carcinoma. General observations from the study: Tumors significantly exceeded blood in top-250-clone fraction (p = 0.039).

Production of TCR beta cDNA used roughly 500 ng total RNA together with a constant-region primer. ARM-PCR, slightly modified, supplied the TCR beta libraries through three nested multiplex PCR rounds. Each CDR3 protein is one row after TCRdb ran MiXCR on the multiplex PCR reads. The sample lists 150,000 to 200,000 distinct CDR3 sequences, roughly 61% occurring once. Both blood RNA, taken from unsorted whole blood, and germline DNA were extracted. This clonotype was counted once. Its target is not known. Sequencing was carried out using peripheral blood. The TCR originated in a woman in her sixties with primary liver carcinoma and hepatitis B virus infection.

This CDR3 is CASRWAGVPKNIQYF. The CDR3 nucleotides read TGTGCCAGCAGGTGGGCCGGGGTACCCAAAAACATTCAGTACTTC. The rearrangement links TRBV11-2 to TRBJ2-4; a possible D gene is TRBD2 (5 bases). V gave up 6 bases and J gave up 2 bases, with 14 bases separating them. Germline V gene lookup returns CDR1 SGHAT and CDR2 FQNNGV. This CDR3 spans 15 amino acids.